These 11 T cell receptor beta chains came from one sample sequenced in a study of blood T cell repertoires in COVID-19. The repertoire was sequenced with immunoSEQ multiplex PCR; TCRdb's copy has only in-frame clones and lacks some. The sample contains 230,000 or so clones, approximately 92% of which appear only once. Sequencing used peripheral blood. The receptor source for this set is a woman aged 40 to 50 who had recovered from COVID-19.

J is TRBJ2-5 and V is TRBV28; a weak D match, TRBD2 (6 bases). The CDR3 is 13 residues long. Germline lookup yields CDR1 MDHEN and CDR2 SYDVKM. The V end was cut by 4 bases, the J end by 5 bases, with 11 bases between. CDR3 bases: TGTGCCAGCAGTTCAGGAGGGAAGGAGACCCAGTACTTC. Protein sequence: CASSSGGKETQYF.

The rearrangement joins TRBV7-9 to TRBJ2-1, with unresolved D. The CDR3 covers 14 residues. From germline, CDR1 is SEHNR and CDR2 FQNEAQ (reference sequence). The V gene lost 0 bases and the J gene lost 7 bases, with 10 bases spanning the gap. CDR3 in DNA: TGTGCCAGCAGCTTAGCGAGGCTACGGAATGAGCAGTTCTTC. It is translated as CASSLARLRNEQFF.

V is TRBV7-2 and J is TRBJ2-3; D gene unclear. Germline loops: CDR1 SGHTA, CDR2 FQGNSA. The CDR3 loop spans 13 amino acids. With 5 bases removed from V and 4 bases from J, the gap between germline ends came to 10 bases. The CDR3 sequence is CASSPQAPDTQYF. The CDR3 nucleotides are TGTGCCAGCAGCCCCCAGGCCCCAGATACGCAGTATTTT.

The V call is TRBV4-1, the J call TRBJ1-1; D is possibly TRBD1 (6 bases). V was cut by 0 bases and J by 0 bases, with 8 bases left in between. The CDR3 is made up of 15 amino acids. Germline V gene lookup returns CDR1 MGHRA and CDR2 YSYEKL. The CDR3 protein is CASSQEGALNTEAFF. CDR3 sequence (DNA): TGCGCCAGCAGCCAAGAGGGGGCCCTGAACACTGAAGCTTTCTTT.

The chain recombines TRBV19 with TRBJ2-5; D might be TRBD2 (5 bases). The germline V gene encodes CDR1 LNHDA and CDR2 SQIVND (reference sequence). The CDR3 extends over 15 amino acids. V lost 5 bases and J lost 4, with 17 bases in between. This CDR3 reads CASSPVLRVGETQYF. Here the CDR3 DNA reads TGTGCCAGTAGTCCGGTTTTGCGGGTGGGAGAGACCCAGTACTTC. Looking up the rest from reference TRBV19 and TRBJ2-5 gives the full variable domain: DGGITQSPKYLFRKEGQNVTLSCEQNLNHDAMYWYRQDPGQGLRLIYYSQIVNDFQKGDIAEGYSVSREKKESFPLTVTSAQKNPTAFYLCASSPVLRVGETQYFGPGTRLLVL.

The count of this clone is one. The chain recombines TRBV7-9 with TRBJ1-2; 8 bases are a match to TRBD1. Germline V lookup: CDR1 SEHNR, CDR2 FQNEAQ (reference sequence). This CDR3 is built from 13 residues. With 4 bases clipped from V and 3 bases from J, the junction kept 1 base outside the gene matches. CDR3: CASSSGGDYGYTF. The CDR3 region has the DNA TGTGCCAGCAGCTCAGGGGGCGACTATGGCTACACCTTC.

The chain has TRBV10-2 and TRBJ2-7; possible D gene TRBD2, 6 bases. Trimming stripped 3 bases from V and 4 bases from J, with 19 bases between. This CDR3 spans 16 amino acids. Germline values: CDR1 WSHSY, CDR2 SAAADI. The CDR3 region has the DNA TGCGCCAGCAGTGACATCGCGGGACCGCCTCCTTACGAGCAGTACGTC. It translates to CASSDIAGPPPYEQYV.

The gene calls are TRBV10-3 and TRBJ1-4; the D gene is possibly TRBD1 (6 bases). CDR1 is ENHRY and CDR2 is SYGVKD in the germline V gene. V lost 6 bases and J lost 8, with 16 bases in between. The CDR3 loop spans 14 amino acids. The DNA for the CDR3 is TGTGCCATCAGGGGAACAGGGATGGTAGAAAAACTGTTTTTT. It translates to CAIRGTGMVEKLFF.

This rearrangement joins TRBV20-1 to TRBJ1-6; 9 nucleotides align to TRBD1. J lost 8 bases, V lost 3 bases, and 8 bases had no gene match. The germline V gene has CDR1 DFQATT and CDR2 SNEGSKA (reference sequence). The CDR3 length is 15 residues. CDR3 bases: TGCAGTGCTAGTCCCCTGGGGACAGGGCATTCACCCCTCCACTTT. Its translation: CSASPLGTGHSPLHF.

The gene calls are TRBV4-3 and TRBJ2-3; possibly TRBD2 for D (6 bases). The CDR3 loop spans 14 amino acids. Trimming removed 8 bases at V and 4 bases at J, with 16 bases between. Germline CDR1 is LGHNA and CDR2 is YSLEER. For the CDR3, the DNA is TGCGCCAGCTCCAGCGCGGGGTGGGCAGATACGCAGTATTTT. Amino acids: CASSSAGWADTQYF.

The DNA for the CDR3 is TGTGCCTGGAGTTTAATGTCTAGCATTGGAGGTGAGCAGTTCTTC. It codes for CAWSLMSSIGGEQFF. The chain recombines TRBV30 with TRBJ2-1; maybe TRBD2 (5 bases). The germline V gene encodes CDR1 GTSNPN and CDR2 SVGIG (reference sequence). Trimming cost V 2 bases and J 9 bases, with 20 bases left between them. The CDR3 covers 15 residues.